This TCR beta chain is from a study of T cells in Graves' hyperthyroidism and ophthalmopathy. Findings and limits, study-wide: With a median lead of approximately 6 months before onset, the model predicted ophthalmopathy. Ophthalmopathy could be told apart from stable hyperthyroidism with a 13 V-J model.

CDR1 and CDR2 (germline): MNHNS, SASEGT. Trimming left V 6 bases short and J 5 bases short, with 13 bases between. This CDR3 is built from 13 residues. Amplification targeted TCR beta CDR3 regions from RNA transcripts. A set of HTBI primers served as the primers for a first-round RT-PCR of the TCR CDR3. MiXCR, run by TCRdb on the multiplex PCR reads, gives a single entry per CDR3 protein. The sample holds roughly 530,000 distinct CDR3 sequences; approximately 17% are singletons and the top ten take roughly a sixth. The PBMCs had their origin in less than 13 ml of fresh peripheral blood. This clonotype came up many times. Its antigen remains unknown.

This TCR derives from a woman younger than 30 with Graves' ophthalmopathy. V gene TRBV6-1 combines with J gene TRBJ2-5; TRBD2 might be the D (6 bases). Material for sequencing was blood. The CDR3 DNA reads as TGTGCCAGCAGCAGGGAGGCAGGGGAGACCCAGTACTTC. Residues: CASSREAGETQYF.